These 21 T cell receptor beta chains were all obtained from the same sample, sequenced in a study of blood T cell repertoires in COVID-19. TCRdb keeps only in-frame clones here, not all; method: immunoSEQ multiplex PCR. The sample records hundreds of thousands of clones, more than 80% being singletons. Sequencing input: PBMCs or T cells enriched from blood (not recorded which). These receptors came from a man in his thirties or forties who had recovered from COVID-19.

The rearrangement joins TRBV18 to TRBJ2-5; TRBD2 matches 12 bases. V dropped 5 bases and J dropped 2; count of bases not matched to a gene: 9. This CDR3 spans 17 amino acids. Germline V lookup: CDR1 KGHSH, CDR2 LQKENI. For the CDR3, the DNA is TGTGCCAGCTCATCTTCCCTGGGACTAGCGGGTCAAGAGACCCAGTACTTC. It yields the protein CASSSSLGLAGQETQYF.

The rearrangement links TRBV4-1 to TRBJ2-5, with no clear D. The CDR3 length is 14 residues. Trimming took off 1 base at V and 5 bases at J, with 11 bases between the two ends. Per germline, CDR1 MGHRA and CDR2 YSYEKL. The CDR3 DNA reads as TGCGCCAGCAGCCAAGTAAGCCTTCTGGAGACCCAGTACTTC. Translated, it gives CASSQVSLLETQYF.

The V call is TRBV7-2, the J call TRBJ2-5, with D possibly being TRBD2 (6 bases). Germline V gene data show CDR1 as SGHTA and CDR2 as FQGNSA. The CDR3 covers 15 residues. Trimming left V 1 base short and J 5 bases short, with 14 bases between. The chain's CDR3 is CASSLVGGTGETQYF. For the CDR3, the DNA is TGTGCCAGCAGCTTAGTTGGCGGGACGGGGGAGACCCAGTACTTC.

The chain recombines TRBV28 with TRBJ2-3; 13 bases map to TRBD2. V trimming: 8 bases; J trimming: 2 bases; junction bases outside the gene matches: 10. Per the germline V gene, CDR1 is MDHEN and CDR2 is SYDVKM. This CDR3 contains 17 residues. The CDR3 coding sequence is TGTGCCAGCGCTTCTTGGGGGACTAGCGGGGCCACAGATACGCAGTATTTT. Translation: CASASWGTSGATDTQYF.

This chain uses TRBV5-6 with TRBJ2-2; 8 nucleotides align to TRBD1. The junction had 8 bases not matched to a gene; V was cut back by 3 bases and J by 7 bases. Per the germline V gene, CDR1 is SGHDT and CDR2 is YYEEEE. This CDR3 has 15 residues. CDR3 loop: CASSWTGNYGGELFF. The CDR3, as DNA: TGTGCCAGCAGCTGGACAGGGAACTACGGCGGGGAGCTGTTTTTT.

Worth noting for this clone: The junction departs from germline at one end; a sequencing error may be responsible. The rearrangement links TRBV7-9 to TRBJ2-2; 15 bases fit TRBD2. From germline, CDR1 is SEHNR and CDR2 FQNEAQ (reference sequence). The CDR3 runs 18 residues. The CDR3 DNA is TGCGCCAGCAGCTTAGGGGGGACTAGCGGGAGGAGAACCGGGGAGCTGTTTTTT. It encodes CASSLGGTSGRRTGELFF.

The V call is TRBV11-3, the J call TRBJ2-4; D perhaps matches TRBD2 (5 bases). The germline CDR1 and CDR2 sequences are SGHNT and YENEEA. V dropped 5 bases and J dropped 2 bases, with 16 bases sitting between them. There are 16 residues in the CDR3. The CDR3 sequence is CASSAGIRETKNIQYF. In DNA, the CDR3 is TGTGCCAGCAGCGCCGGGATTAGGGAGACCAAAAACATTCAGTACTTC.

The CDR3 reads CASSVEQSDTDTQYF. CDR3 in DNA: TGTGCCAGCAGTGTCGAACAGTCAGACACAGATACGCAGTATTTT. The V gene is TRBV6-4, the J gene TRBJ2-3, with D uncertain. CDR1 MRHNA and CDR2 SNTAGT come from the germline V gene. CDR3 size: 15 residues. Trimming pared 4 bases from V and 2 bases from J, leaving 13 bases between.

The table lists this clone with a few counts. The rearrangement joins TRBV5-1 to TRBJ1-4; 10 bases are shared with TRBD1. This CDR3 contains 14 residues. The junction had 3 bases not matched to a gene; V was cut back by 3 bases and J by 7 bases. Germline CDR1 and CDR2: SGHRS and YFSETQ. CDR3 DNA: TGCGCCAGCAGCTGGGGACAGGGGAGTGAAAAACTGTTTTTT. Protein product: CASSWGQGSEKLFF.

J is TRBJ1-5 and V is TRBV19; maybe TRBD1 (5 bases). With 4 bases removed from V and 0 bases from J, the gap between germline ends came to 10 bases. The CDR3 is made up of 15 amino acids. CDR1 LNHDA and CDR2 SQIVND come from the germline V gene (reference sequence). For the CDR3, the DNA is TGTGCCAGTAGTACTTCGGACATTAGCAATCAGCCCCAGCATTTT. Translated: CASSTSDISNQPQHF.

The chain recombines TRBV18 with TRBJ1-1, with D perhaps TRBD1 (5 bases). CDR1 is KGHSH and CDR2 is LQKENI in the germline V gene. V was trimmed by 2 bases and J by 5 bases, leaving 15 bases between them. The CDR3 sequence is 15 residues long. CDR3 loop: CASSPSLGEETEAFF. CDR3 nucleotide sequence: TGTGCCAGCTCACCATCCCTGGGGGAGGAAACTGAAGCTTTCTTT.

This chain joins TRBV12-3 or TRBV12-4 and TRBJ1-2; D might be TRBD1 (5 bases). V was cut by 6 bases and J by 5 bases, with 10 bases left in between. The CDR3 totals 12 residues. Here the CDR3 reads CASSQRQYGYTF. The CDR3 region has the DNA TGTGCCAGCAGCCAGAGACAGTATGGCTACACCTTC.

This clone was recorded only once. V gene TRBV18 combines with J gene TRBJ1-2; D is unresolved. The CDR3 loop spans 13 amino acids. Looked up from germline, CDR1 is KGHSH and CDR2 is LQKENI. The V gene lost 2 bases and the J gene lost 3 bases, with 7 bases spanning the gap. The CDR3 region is CASSPGGHYGYTF. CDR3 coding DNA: TGTGCCAGCTCACCAGGTGGCCACTATGGCTACACCTTC.

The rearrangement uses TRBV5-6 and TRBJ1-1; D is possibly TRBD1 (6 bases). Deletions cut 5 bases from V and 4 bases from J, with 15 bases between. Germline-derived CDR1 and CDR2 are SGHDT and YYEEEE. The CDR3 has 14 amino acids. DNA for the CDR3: TGTGCCAGCAGTTTTGAGGTCAGGGGCACTGAAGCTTTCTTT. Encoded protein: CASSFEVRGTEAFF.

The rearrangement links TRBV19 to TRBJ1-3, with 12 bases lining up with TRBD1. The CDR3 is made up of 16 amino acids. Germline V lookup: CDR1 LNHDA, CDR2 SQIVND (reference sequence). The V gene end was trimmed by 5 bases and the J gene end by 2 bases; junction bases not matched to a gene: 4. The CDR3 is CASSGDRGLTGNTIYF. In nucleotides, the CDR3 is TGTGCCAGTAGTGGGGACAGGGGGCTTACTGGAAACACCATATATTTT. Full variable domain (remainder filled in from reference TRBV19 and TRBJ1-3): DGGITQSPKYLFRKEGQNVTLSCEQNLNHDAMYWYRQDPGQGLRLIYYSQIVNDFQKGDIAEGYSVSREKKESFPLTVTSAQKNPTAFYLCASSGDRGLTGNTIYFGEGSWLTVV.

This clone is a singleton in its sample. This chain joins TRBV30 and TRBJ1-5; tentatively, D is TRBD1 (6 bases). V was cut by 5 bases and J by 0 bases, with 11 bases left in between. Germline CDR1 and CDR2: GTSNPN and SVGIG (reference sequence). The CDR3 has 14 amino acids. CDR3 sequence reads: CAWATGNSNQPQHF. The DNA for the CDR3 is TGTGCCTGGGCGACAGGCAATAGCAATCAGCCCCAGCATTTT.

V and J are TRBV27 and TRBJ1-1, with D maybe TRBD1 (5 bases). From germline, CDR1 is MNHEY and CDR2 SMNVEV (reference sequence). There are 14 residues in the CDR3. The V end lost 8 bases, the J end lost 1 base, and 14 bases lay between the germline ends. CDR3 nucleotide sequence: TGTGCCAGCCAAAACGGGGGATCGAACACTGAAGCTTTCTTT. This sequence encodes CASQNGGSNTEAFF.

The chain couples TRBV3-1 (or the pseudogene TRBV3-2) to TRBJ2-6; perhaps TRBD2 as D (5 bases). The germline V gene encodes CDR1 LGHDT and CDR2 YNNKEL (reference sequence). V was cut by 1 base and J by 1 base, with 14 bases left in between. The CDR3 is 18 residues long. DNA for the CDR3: TGTGCCAGCAGCCAAGTTCATCGGGGTTCATCTGGGGCCAACGTCCTGACTTTC. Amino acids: CASSQVHRGSSGANVLTF.

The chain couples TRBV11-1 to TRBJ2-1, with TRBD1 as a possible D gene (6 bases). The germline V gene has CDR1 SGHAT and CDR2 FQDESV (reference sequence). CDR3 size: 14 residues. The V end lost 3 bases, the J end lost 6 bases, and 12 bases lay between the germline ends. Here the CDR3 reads CASSLAGDPNEQFF. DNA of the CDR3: TGTGCCAGCAGCTTGGCAGGGGACCCCAATGAGCAGTTCTTC.

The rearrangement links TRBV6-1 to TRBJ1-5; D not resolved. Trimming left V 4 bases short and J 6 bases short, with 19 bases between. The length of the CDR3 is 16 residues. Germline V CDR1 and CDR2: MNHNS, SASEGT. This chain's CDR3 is CASSAAKGSGSQPQHF. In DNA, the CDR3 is TGTGCCAGCAGTGCGGCCAAGGGCTCGGGAAGTCAGCCCCAGCATTTT.

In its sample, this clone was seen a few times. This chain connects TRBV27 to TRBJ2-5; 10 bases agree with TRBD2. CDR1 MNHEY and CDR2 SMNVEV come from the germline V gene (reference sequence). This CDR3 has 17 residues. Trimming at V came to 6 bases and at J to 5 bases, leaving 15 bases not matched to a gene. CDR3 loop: CASRRMASGSRSETQYF. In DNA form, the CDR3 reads TGTGCCAGCAGGCGGATGGCTAGCGGGAGTCGTTCGGAGACCCAGTACTTC.